This T cell receptor (beta chain) was profiled in a study of beta chain features in type 1 diabetes. The CDR3 runs to 11 residues. Trimming pared 5 bases from V and 6 bases from J, leaving 8 bases between. Germline V CDR1 and CDR2: MNHEY, SVGAGI. This clone has just a few counts. Sequencing targeted expressed TCRB transcripts, as all isolated RNA had been reverse transcribed. TCRdb's copy holds only in-frame clones and misses some; the assay was immunoSEQ multiplex PCR. The sample carries hundreds of thousands of clones, about 16% recorded once. The sample comprised naive CD4+ T cells from blood. This clonotype originated in a man aged 18 to 35 in good health. The rearrangement uses TRBV6-5 and TRBJ2-7; tentatively, D is TRBD1 or TRBD2 (5 bases each). CDR3 bases: TGTGCCAGCAGTCACGGGGCCGAGCAGTACTTC. This codes for CASSHGAEQYF.